Detailed here is one T cell receptor (beta chain). Its antigen is still unknown. The data are from a study of CD8+CD57+ T cells in acquired aplastic anemia. Germline CDR1 and CDR2: SGHRS and YFSETQ. The CDR3 loop spans 15 amino acids. Trimming cost V 8 bases and J 5 bases, with 22 bases left between them. Study outcomes and limitations: The number of CD8+ CDR3 sequences shared by patients and controls was roughly 31.

For CDR3 and TCR beta VDJ profiling, genomic DNA was the template used. TCRdb recomputed calls from the reads with MiXCR, one row per CDR3 protein. Of about 170,000 distinct CDR3 sequences detected, under 55% appear once; the ten largest clones hold about 1.2%. Patients who underwent sequencing had shown CD8+CD57+ cell expansion by flow cytometry. The sequenced material came from sorted CD4+, CD8+, or CD8+CD57+ T cells (not recorded which) from PBMCs. The J gene is TRBJ2-5, the V gene TRBV5-1; weak D call: TRBD2 (6 bases). This clonotype originated in a human donor with aplastic anemia. The CDR3 sequence is CASRDLNFGPETQYF. The CDR3 bases are TGCGCCAGTCGGGACTTAAACTTTGGCCCGGAGACCCAGTACTTC. Full variable domain (rest looked up from reference TRBV5-1 and TRBJ2-5): KAGVTQTPRYLIKTRGQQVTLSCSPISGHRSVSWYQQTPGQGLQFLFEYFSETQRNKGNFPGRFSGRQFSNSRSEMNVSTLELGDSALYLCASRDLNFGPETQYFGPGTRLLVL.